This T cell receptor (beta chain) came from a study of blood T cell repertoires in COVID-19. Study overall: Researchers got acute and convalescent COVID-19 samples from the United States, Italy and Spain.

V dropped 4 bases and J dropped 3; count of bases not matched to a gene: 8. Germline V lookup: CDR1 MNHNY, CDR2 SVGAGI (reference sequence). The CDR3 covers 16 residues. Authors' processing steps: Estimation of nucleated cell counts relied on the amplification of reference gene primers. The method was immunoSEQ multiplex PCR; TCRdb's version includes in-frame clones alone and lacks a portion of them. V and J calls and clone size come straight from that table; D and trimming were deduced from the DNA. This table has over 150,000 clones, about 90% appearing once. This clone has only a few counts. J is TRBJ1-5 and V is TRBV6-6; TRBD1 matches 8 bases. The specimen sequenced was peripheral blood. The source of this sequence is a man between 45 and 60 years old with acute or convalescent COVID-19. CDR3 sequence: CASSLDRGRVNQPQHF. In DNA form, the CDR3 reads TGTGCCAGCAGTTTAGACAGGGGTAGGGTCAATCAGCCCCAGCATTTT.